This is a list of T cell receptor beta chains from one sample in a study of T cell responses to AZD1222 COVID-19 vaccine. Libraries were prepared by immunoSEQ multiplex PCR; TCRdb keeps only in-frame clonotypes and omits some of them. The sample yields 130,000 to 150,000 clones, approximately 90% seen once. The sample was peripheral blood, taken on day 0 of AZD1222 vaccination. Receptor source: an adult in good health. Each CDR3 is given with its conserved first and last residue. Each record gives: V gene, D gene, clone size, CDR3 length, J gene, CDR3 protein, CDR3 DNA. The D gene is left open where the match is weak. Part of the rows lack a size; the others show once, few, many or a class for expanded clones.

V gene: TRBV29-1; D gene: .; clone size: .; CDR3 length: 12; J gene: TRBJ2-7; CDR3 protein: CSVFSRGGEQYF; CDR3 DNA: TGCAGCGTTTTCTCGCGGGGCGGCGAGCAGTACTTC
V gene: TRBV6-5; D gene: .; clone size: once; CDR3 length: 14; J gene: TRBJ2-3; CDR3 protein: CASRAPGSTDTQYF; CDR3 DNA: TGTGCCAGCAGGGCGCCGGGCTCCACAGATACGCAGTATTTT
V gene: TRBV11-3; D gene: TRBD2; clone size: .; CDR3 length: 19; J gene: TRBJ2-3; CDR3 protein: CASSLALRTSGRASDTQYF; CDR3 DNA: TGTGCCAGCAGCTTAGCACTCAGGACTAGCGGGAGGGCGTCAGATACGCAGTATTTT
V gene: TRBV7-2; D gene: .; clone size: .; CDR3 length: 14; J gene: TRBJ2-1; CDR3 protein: CASSLAGPMNEQFF; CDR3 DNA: TGTGCCAGCAGCTTAGCGGGTCCCATGAATGAGCAGTTCTTC
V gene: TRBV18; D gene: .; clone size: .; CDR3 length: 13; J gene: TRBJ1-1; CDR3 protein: CASSPGRDTEAFF; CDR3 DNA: TGTGCCAGCTCACCAGGCAGGGACACTGAAGCTTTCTTT
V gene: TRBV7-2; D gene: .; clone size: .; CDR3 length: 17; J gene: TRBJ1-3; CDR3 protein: CASSLGRVASSGNTIYF; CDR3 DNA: TGTGCCAGCAGCTTAGGGAGGGTAGCAAGCTCTGGAAACACCATATATTTT
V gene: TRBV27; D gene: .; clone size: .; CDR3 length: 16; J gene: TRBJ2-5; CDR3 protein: CASSASTGGGWETQYF; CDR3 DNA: TGTGCCAGCAGTGCTTCCACAGGAGGGGGCTGGGAGACCCAGTACTTC
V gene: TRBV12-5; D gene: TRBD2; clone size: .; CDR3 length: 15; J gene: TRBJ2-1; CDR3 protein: CASGLERGGLNEQFF; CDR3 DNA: TGTGCTAGTGGTTTGGAGCGGGGGGGTCTCAATGAGCAGTTCTTC
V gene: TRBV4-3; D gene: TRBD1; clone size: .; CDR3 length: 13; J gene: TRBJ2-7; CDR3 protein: CASRDRGTDEQYF; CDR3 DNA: TGCGCCAGCAGAGACAGGGGAACCGACGAGCAGTACTTC
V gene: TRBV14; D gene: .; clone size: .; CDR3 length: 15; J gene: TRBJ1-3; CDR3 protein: CASSQLGTSGNTIYF; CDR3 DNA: TGTGCCAGCAGCCAACTAGGGACCTCTGGAAACACCATATATTTT
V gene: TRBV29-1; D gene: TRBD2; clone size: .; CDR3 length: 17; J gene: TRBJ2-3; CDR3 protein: CSVEERASGSPTDTQYF; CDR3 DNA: TGCAGCGTTGAGGAGAGGGCTAGCGGGTCCCCCACAGATACGCAGTATTTT
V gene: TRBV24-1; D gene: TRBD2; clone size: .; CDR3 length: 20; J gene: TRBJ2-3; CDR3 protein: CATSDPGLAGLVGRQDTQYF; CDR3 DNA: TGTGCCACCAGTGATCCGGGACTAGCGGGATTGGTAGGGAGGCAGGATACGCAGTATTTT
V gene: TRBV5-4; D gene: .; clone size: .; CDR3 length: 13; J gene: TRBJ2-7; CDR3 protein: CASSLDTTYEQYF; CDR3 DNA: TGTGCCAGCAGCTTGGATACCACCTACGAGCAGTACTTC
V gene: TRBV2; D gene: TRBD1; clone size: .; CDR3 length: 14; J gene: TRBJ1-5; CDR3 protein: CASREGTVNQPQHF; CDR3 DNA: TGTGCCAGCAGAGAGGGGACAGTCAATCAGCCCCAGCATTTT
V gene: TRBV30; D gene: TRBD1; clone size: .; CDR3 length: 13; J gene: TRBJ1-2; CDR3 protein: CAWTTGGAFGYTF; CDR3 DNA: TGTGCCTGGACGACAGGGGGCGCGTTTGGCTACACCTTC
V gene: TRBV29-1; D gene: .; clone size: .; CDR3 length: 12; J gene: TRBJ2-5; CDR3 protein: CSVVPTEGTQYF; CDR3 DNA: TGCAGCGTTGTCCCGACGGAGGGGACCCAGTACTTC
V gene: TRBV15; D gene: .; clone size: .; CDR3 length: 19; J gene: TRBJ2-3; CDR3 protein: CATSGFSGGGGISTDTQYF; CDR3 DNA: TGTGCCACCAGCGGATTCAGCGGAGGTGGGGGGATTAGCACAGATACGCAGTATTTT
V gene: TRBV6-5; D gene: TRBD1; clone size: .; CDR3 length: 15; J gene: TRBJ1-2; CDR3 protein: CASSTSDRAPYGYTF; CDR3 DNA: TGTGCCAGCAGTACATCGGACAGGGCCCCCTATGGCTACACCTTC
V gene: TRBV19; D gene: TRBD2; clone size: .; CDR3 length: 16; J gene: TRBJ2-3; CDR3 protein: CASSGLAGGPEDTQYF; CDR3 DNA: TGTGCCAGTAGCGGGCTAGCGGGGGGGCCAGAGGATACGCAGTATTTT
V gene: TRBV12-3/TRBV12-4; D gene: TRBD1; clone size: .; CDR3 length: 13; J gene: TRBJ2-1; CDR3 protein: CASSSAGGNEQFF; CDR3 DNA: TGTGCCAGCAGTTCTGCAGGGGGCAATGAGCAGTTCTTC
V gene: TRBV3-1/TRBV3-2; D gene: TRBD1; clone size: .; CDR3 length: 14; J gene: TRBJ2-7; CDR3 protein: CASSRRDRDYEQYF; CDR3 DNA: TGTGCCAGCAGCCGCCGGGACAGGGACTACGAGCAGTACTTC
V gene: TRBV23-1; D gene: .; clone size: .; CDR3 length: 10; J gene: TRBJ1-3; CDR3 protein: CASGPRGLYF; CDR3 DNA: TGCGCCAGCGGCCCCCGGGGGCTATATTTT
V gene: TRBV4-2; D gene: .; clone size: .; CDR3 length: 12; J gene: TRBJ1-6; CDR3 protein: CASSLLFTPLHF; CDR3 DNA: TGTGCCAGCAGCCTTCTATTCACACCCCTCCACTTT
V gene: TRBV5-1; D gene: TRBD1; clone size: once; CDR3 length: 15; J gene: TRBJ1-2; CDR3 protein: CASSLARGPNYGYTF; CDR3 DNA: TGCGCCAGCAGCTTGGCCAGGGGGCCTAACTATGGCTACACCTTC
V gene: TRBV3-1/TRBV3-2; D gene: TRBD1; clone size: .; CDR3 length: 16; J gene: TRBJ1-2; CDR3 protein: CASSQEKTGGNYGYTF; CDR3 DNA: TGTGCCAGCAGCCAAGAAAAGACAGGGGGAAACTATGGCTACACCTTC
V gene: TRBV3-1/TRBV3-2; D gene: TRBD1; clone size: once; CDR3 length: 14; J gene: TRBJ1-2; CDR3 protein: CASSHSDRASFCTF; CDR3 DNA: TGTGCCAGCAGCCATTCCGACAGGGCCTCTTTTTGCACCTTC
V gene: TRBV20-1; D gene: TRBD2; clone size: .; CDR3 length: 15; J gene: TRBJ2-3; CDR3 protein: CSASRTSGRSDTQYF; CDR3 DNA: TGCAGTGCTAGTCGGACTAGCGGGAGGTCAGATACGCAGTATTTT
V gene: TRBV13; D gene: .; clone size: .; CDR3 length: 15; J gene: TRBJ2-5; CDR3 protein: CASSLYVTAAETQYF; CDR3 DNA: TGTGCCAGCAGCTTATACGTGACAGCCGCGGAGACCCAGTACTTC
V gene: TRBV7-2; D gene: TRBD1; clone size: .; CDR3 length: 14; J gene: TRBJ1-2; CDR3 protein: CASSSQGALGGYTF; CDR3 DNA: TGTGCCAGCAGCTCGCAGGGGGCGCTAGGTGGCTACACCTTC
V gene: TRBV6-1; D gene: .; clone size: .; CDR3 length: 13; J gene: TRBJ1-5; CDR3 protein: CASSEGRAQPQHF; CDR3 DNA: TGTGCCAGCAGTGAAGGCAGGGCTCAGCCCCAGCATTTT
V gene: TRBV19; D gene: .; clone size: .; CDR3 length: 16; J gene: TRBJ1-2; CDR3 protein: CASSMGGLGPLYGYTF; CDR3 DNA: TGTGCCAGTAGTATGGGTGGGCTCGGACCCCTCTATGGCTACACCTTC
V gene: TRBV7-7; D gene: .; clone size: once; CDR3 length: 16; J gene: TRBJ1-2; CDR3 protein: CASTTRRKDGGYGYTF; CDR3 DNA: TGTGCTAGCACCACACGGCGCAAGGATGGGGGTTACGGCTACACCTTC
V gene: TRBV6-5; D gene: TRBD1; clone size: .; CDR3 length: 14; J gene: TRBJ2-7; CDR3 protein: CASSNGQGNYEQYF; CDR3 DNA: TGTGCCAGCAGCAACGGACAGGGAAACTACGAGCAGTACTTC
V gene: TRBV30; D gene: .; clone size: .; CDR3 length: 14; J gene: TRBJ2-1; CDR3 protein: CAWSVSQTYNEQFF; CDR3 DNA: TGTGCCTGGAGTGTATCACAGACCTACAATGAGCAGTTCTTC
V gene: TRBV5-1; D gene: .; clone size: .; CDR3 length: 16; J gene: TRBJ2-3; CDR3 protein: CASSPQSEGGTDTQYF; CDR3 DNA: TGCGCCAGCAGCCCTCAGTCGGAGGGCGGCACAGATACGCAGTATTTT
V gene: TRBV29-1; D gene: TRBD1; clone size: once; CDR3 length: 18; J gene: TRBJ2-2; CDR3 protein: CSVEEDRMGTANTGELFF; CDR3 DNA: TGCAGCGTTGAAGAGGATCGAATGGGGACAGCGAACACCGGGGAGCTGTTTTTT
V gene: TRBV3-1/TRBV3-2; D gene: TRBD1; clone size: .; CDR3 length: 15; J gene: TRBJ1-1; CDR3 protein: CASSHRDRGGTEAFF; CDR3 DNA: TGTGCCAGCAGCCACCGGGACAGGGGGGGCACTGAAGCTTTCTTT
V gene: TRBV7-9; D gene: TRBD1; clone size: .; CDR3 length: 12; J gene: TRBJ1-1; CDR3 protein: CASSRGTGTAFF; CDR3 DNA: TGTGCCAGCAGCCGGGGGACAGGGACGGCTTTCTTT
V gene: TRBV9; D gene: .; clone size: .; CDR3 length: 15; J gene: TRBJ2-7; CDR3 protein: CASSVGVGSLYEQYF; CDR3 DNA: TGTGCCAGCAGCGTAGGGGTTGGTTCCCTCTACGAGCAGTACTTC
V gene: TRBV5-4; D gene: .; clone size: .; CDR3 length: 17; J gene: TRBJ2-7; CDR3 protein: CASSPARQTSHREEQYF; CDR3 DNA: TGTGCCAGCAGCCCGGCCCGACAGACTAGCCACAGGGAGGAGCAGTACTTC
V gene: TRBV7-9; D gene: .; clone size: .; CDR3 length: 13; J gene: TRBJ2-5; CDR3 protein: CASGRQGGPTQYF; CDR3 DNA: TGTGCCAGCGGGCGACAGGGAGGTCCAACCCAGTACTTC
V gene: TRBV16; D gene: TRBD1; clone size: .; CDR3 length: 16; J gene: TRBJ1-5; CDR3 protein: CASSQSGRGPNQPQHF; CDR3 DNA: TGTGCCAGCAGCCAATCGGGAAGGGGGCCAAATCAGCCCCAGCATTTT
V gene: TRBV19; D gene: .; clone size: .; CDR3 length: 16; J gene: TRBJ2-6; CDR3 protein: CASSMAFPSGANVLTF; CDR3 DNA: TGTGCCAGTAGTATGGCGTTCCCCTCTGGGGCCAACGTCCTGACTTTC
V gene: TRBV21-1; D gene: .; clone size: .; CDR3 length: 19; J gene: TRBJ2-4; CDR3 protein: CASSKVGGRPGEAKNIQYF; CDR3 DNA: TGTGCCAGCAGCAAAGTAGGGGGACGACCGGGAGAGGCCAAAAACATTCAGTACTTC